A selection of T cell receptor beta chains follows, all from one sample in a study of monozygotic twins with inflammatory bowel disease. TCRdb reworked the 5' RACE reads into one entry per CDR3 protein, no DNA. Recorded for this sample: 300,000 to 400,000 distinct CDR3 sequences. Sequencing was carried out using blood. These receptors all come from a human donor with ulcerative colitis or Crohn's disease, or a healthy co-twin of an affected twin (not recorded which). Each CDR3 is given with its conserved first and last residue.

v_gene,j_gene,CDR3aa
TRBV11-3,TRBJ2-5,CASSLGTSVRETQYF
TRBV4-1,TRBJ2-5,CASSQDQAGGEETQYF
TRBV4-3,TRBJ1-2,CASSQDFTGAGGSYGYTF
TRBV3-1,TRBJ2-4,CASSQGIAGVLAKNMQYF
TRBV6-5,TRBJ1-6,CASSYLDRANSPLHF
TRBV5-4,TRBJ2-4,CASSARTGGSAKNIQYF
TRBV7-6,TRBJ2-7,CASSGGLAGNEQYF
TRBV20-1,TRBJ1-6,CSARGGREGRSPLHF
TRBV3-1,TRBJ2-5,CASSQERTAGAETQYF
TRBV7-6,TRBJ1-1,CASSSYRGTEAFF
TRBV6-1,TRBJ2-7,CASHGELNPRGQFYEQYF
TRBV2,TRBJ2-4,CASRAIRGAQNIQYF
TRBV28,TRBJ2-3,CATTKDLGRGGSDTQYF
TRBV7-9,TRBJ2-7,CASSPPRGTVSYEQYF
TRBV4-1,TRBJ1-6,CASSQRGNSPLHF
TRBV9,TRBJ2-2,CASSVHRQEGMPTGELFF
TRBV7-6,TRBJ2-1,CASSPGAVVTTGGEQFF
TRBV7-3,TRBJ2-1,CASSSPTSEQFF
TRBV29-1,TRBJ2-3,CSLLGQGGSTDTQYF
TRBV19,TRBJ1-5,CASSIGDRSNQPQHF
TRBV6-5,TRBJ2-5,CASSYARRFGQETQYF
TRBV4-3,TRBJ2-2,CASSHHGTSGAATGELFF
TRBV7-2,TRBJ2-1,CASSLLGGPYNEQFF
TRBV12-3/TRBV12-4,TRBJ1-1,CASRKRPNTEAFF
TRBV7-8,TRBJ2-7,CASSLEDRGEQYF
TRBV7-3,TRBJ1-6,CASSEGDRGSYNSPLHF
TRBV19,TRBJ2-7,CASSEISGGKFYEQYF
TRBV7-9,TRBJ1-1,CASRDGLQLAEAFF
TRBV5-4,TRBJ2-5,CASSLGTGAETQYF
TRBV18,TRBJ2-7,CASSNPGRVRYEQYF
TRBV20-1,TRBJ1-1,CSALRGRSRTFSTEAFF
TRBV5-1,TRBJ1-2,CASSLSGRTANYGYTF
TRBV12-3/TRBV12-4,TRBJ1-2,CASNPSTKDTNYGYTF
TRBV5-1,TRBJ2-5,CASSLFGGGETQYF
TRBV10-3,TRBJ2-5,CAISDFTEETQYF
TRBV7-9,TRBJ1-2,CASSPTGLVDYGYTF
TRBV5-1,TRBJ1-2,CASSFEGLSRNYGYTF
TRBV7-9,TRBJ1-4,CASSLVGTGDEKLFF
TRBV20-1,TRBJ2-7,CSARSGQGAYEQYF
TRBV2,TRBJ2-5,CASRAGRSVGETQYF
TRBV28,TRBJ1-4,CASSFQGGGVEKLFF
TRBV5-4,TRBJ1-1,CASSSRQNMNTEAFF